Sequencing of this T cell receptor beta chain was carried out in a study of cytomegalovirus exposure and HLA in healthy donors. Study context: Some 85 million unique TCRs, all from HLA-typed donors, were included in an early release of the data.

Both 60 Vbeta primers and 13 Jbeta primers went into the PCR. Sequencing used immunoSEQ multiplex PCR; TCRdb keeps in-frame clones, though not all of them. The data show about 130,000 clones, roughly 84% seen once. The germline gives CDR1 SGHRS, CDR2 YFSETQ. V gave up 1 base and J gave up 6 bases, with 19 bases separating them. This CDR3 region has 16 residues. A few counts support this clone. J is TRBJ1-1 and V is TRBV5-1; weak D call: TRBD1 (6 bases). Sample: PBMCs. The clonotype comes from a woman under 30 in good health and CMV-seropositive. The CDR3 region is CASSLLTGREGAEAFF. The DNA of the CDR3 is TGCGCCAGCAGCTTGTTGACGGGCAGGGAGGGGGCTGAAGCTTTCTTT.